This T cell receptor (beta chain) is from a study of blood T cell repertoires in COVID-19. Turning to the study itself: The origin of the acute and convalescent COVID-19 samples was the United States, Italy and Spain. T cells, B-cell-depleted T cells, or PBMCs supplied cDNA or gDNA.

This clone has a count of ten or more. The CDR3 length is 15 residues. V lost 5 bases and J lost 1; bases outside the gene matches: 2. Per the germline V gene, CDR1 is LNHNV and CDR2 is YYDKDF (reference sequence). As handled by the study authors: By means of reference gene primer amplification, nucleated cell counts were estimated. Assay: immunoSEQ multiplex PCR; the TCRdb copy retains only in-frame clones and omits some. The V and J calls and the clone size are those of that table, but D and trimming were determined from the DNA. The profile shows some 110,000 clones, 80% to 90% of them singletons. The TCR originated in a man between 65 and 79 years old who had recovered from COVID-19. Sequencing was done on a sample of peripheral blood. The V and J genes are TRBV15 and TRBJ2-7, with TRBD2 matching 13 bases. The CDR3 spells CATSQGLAGSYEQYF. The CDR3 coding sequence is TGTGCCACCAGCCAGGGACTAGCGGGATCCTACGAGCAGTACTTC.